What follows is one T cell receptor (beta chain) and its context. The antigen is undetermined. The source of the sample is a study of T cells in Graves' hyperthyroidism and ophthalmopathy. Across the study: The authors collected peripheral blood at initial diagnosis, before any treatment. Notes on the study in general: Within blood appeared most thyroid clonotypes that had expanded above 0.001.

RNA transcripts served as the template for amplifying TCR beta CDR3 regions. HTBI primers were employed in a first-round RT-PCR of the TCR CDR3. TCRdb re-called the multiplex PCR reads with MiXCR, one entry per CDR3 protein. The data hold about 600,000 distinct CDR3 sequences, with 12% to 15% observed a single time. This CDR3 is 16 amino acids long. V lost 2 bases and J lost 3; bases outside the gene matches: 7. Per germline, CDR1 MNHEY and CDR2 SMNVEV (reference sequence). Each person with ophthalmopathy scored at least 3 on the Clinical Activity Score, reached NOSPECS grade 4 or higher, and had been ill under 3 months. Exclusion followed for patients with uncontrolled infection, other autoimmune disease, pregnancy or lactation.

Sequencing input: blood. This sequence was found in a young woman with Graves' ophthalmopathy. The chain uses TRBV27 and TRBJ2-3; 8 positions match TRBD1. This CDR3 reads CASSLRTGIGTDTQYF. DNA for the CDR3: TGTGCCAGCAGTTTACGGACAGGGATCGGTACAGATACGCAGTATTTT.